These 9 T cell receptor beta chains originate from one sample sequenced in a study of blood T cell repertoires in COVID-19. Method: immunoSEQ multiplex PCR; TCRdb's copy keeps in-frame clones and lacks some. Of over 25,000 clones listed, about 82% are singletons. Sequencing was carried out using peripheral blood. These receptor sequences come from a man older than 75 with active COVID-19.

The chain recombines TRBV7-9 with TRBJ2-3, with TRBD2 matching 13 bases. The CDR3 covers 17 residues. J gave up 2 bases and V 5 bases, and 7 bases lay outside the gene matches. Germline-derived CDR1 and CDR2 are SEHNR and FQNEAQ (reference sequence). The CDR3 DNA follows: TGTGCCAGCAGCCGACGACTAGCGGGGGGACCCACAGATACGCAGTATTTT. This sequence encodes CASSRRLAGGPTDTQYF.

V gene TRBV7-2 combines with J gene TRBJ2-3; 11 bases align to TRBD2. The CDR3 loop spans 15 amino acids. Germline CDR1 and CDR2: SGHTA and FQGNSA. After removal of 6 bases from V and 2 bases from J, the junction contained 4 bases not matched to a gene. CDR3 in amino acids: CASRPGLAVTDTQYF. DNA of the CDR3: TGTGCCAGCAGACCGGGACTAGCGGTCACAGATACGCAGTATTTT.

The sample holds a few counts of this clone. The chain links TRBV7-9 to TRBJ2-7; 10 bases match TRBD1. Germline CDR1 SEHNR, CDR2 FQNEAQ (reference sequence). Losses at the gene ends were 1 base for V and 8 bases for J; bases not matched to a gene: 11. This CDR3 region has 16 residues. CDR3 coding DNA: TGTGCCAGCAGCTTAGAGGGACAGGGGTTGTCTCTGCAGCAGTACTTC. It encodes CASSLEGQGLSLQQYF.

The chain joins TRBV24-1 to TRBJ1-3; D is perhaps TRBD1 (6 bases). The CDR3 totals 15 residues. V was clipped by 3 bases and J by 4 bases, with 12 bases between them. Germline lookup yields CDR1 KGHDR and CDR2 SFDVKD. DNA for the CDR3: TGTGCCACCAGTGATCCTCGGACAGCCGGAAACACCATATATTTT. It specifies CATSDPRTAGNTIYF.

The rearrangement uses TRBV9 and TRBJ2-3; perhaps TRBD1 as D (5 bases). Trimming took off 0 bases at V and 5 bases at J, with 16 bases between the two ends. From germline, CDR1 is SGDLS and CDR2 YYNGEE. This CDR3 comprises 16 residues. CDR3 loop: CASSVAFTGGGDTQYF. Written as DNA, the CDR3 is TGTGCCAGCAGCGTAGCTTTTACAGGTGGTGGAGATACGCAGTATTTT.

This chain connects TRBV27 to TRBJ1-6, with TRBD1 matching 7 bases. After removal of 2 bases from V and 9 bases from J, the junction contained 4 bases not matched to a gene. Per germline, CDR1 MNHEY and CDR2 SMNVEV (reference sequence). This CDR3 contains 14 residues. The CDR3 protein is CASSLHQGGSPLHF. The CDR3 DNA sequence: TGTGCCAGCAGTTTACATCAGGGGGGTTCACCCCTCCACTTT.

The chain joins TRBV5-6 to TRBJ2-1, with D perhaps TRBD1 (6 bases). Trimming pared 1 base from V and 5 bases from J, leaving 13 bases between. The CDR3 is 15 amino acids. From germline, CDR1 is SGHDT and CDR2 YYEEEE. CDR3 nucleotide sequence: TGTGCCAGCAGCTTGTTGCAGGGGTTCCACAATGAGCAGTTCTTC. Protein product: CASSLLQGFHNEQFF.

The rearrangement joins TRBV6-5 to TRBJ2-1, with D possibly being TRBD2 (6 bases). The CDR3 sequence is 13 residues long. The germline V gene encodes CDR1 MNHEY and CDR2 SVGAGI. Deletions cut 7 bases from V and 8 bases from J, with 15 bases between. The CDR3: CASIPPGEDEQFF. The CDR3 coding sequence is TGTGCCAGCATCCCACCCGGGGAGGATGAGCAGTTCTTC.

V gene TRBV9 combines with J gene TRBJ1-4; 9 bases are shared with TRBD1. Germline V lookup: CDR1 SGDLS, CDR2 YYNGEE. The CDR3 extends over 14 amino acids. Trimming took 4 bases from V and 8 from J; bases not matched to a gene: 6. The CDR3 sequence is CASSKDRGDEKLFF. The CDR3 nucleotides are TGTGCCAGCAGCAAAGACAGGGGGGACGAAAAACTGTTTTTT.